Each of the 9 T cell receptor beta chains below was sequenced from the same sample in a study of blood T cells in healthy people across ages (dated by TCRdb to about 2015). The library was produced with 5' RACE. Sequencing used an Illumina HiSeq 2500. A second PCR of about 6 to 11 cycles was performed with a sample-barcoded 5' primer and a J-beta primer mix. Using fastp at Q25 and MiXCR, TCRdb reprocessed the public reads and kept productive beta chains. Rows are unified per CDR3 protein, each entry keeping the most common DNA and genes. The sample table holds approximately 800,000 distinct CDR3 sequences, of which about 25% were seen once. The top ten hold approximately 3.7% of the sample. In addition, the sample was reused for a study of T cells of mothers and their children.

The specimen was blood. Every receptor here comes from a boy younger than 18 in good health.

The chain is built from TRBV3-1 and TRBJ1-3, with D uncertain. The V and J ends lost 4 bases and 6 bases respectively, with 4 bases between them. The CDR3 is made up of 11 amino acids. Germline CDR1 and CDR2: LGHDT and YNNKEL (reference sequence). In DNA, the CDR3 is TGTGCCAGCAGCCGGGAAAACACCATATATTTT. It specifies CASSRENTIYF.

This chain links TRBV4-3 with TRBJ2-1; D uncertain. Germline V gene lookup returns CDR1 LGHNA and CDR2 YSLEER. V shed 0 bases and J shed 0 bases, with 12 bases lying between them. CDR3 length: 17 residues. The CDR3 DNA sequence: TGCGCCAGCAGCCAAGATTCTTCGATTAGCTCCTACAATGAGCAGTTCTTC. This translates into CASSQDSSISSYNEQFF.

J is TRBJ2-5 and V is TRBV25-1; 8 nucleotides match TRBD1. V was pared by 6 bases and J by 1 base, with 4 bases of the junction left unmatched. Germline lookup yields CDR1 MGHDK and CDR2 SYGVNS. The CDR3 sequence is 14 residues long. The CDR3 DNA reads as TGTGCCAGCAGGGGACAGGTCCTCCAAGAGACCCAGTACTTC. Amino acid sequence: CASRGQVLQETQYF.

Here the CDR3 reads CASSFRDRGENNEQFF. The CDR3 nucleotides read TGCGCCAGCAGCTTCCGGGACAGGGGCGAAAACAATGAGCAGTTCTTC. The gene calls are TRBV5-1 and TRBJ2-1, with 10 bases fitting TRBD1. Unmatched junction bases numbered 7, after V lost 2 bases and J lost 5 bases. In germline, CDR1 is SGHRS, CDR2 YFSETQ. There are 16 residues in the CDR3.

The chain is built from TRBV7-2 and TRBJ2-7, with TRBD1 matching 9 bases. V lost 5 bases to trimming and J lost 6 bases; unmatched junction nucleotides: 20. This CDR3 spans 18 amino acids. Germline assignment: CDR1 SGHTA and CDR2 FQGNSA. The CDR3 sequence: CASSIPNPGQGLSREQYF. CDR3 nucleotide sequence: TGTGCCAGCAGCATACCCAATCCGGGACAGGGTCTTAGCCGCGAGCAGTACTTC.

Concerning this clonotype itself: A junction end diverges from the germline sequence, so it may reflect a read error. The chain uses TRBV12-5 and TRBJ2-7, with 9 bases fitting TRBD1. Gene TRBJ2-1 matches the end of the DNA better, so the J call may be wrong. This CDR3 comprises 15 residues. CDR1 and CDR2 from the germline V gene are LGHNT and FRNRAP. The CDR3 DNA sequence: TGTTCTAGTGGTTTGGTAGGGACAGGGCAACCTGAGCAGTTCTTC. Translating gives CSSGLVGTGQPEQFF.

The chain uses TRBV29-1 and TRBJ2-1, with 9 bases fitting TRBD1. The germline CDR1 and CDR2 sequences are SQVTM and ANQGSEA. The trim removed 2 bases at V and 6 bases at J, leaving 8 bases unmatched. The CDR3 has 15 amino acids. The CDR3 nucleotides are TGCAGCGTTGAACCTGGGACAGGGATCGGCAATGAGCAGTTCTTC. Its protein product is CSVEPGTGIGNEQFF.

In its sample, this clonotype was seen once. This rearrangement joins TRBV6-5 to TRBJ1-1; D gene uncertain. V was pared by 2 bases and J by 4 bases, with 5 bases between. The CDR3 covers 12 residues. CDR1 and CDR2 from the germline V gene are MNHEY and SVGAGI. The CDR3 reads CASSYDTTEAFF. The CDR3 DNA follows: TGTGCCAGCAGTTACGACACCACTGAAGCTTTCTTT.

This CDR3 is CASSVGTGGIWKAFF. The CDR3 DNA reads as TGCGCCAGCAGCGTCGGGACAGGGGGTATCTGGAAGGCTTTCTTT. The chain couples TRBV5-1 to TRBJ1-1, with TRBD1 matching 11 bases. This CDR3 has 15 residues. Per the germline V gene, CDR1 is SGHRS and CDR2 is YFSETQ. The V and J ends lost 4 bases and 11 bases, in that order; junction bases with no gene match: 13.